The T cell receptor (beta chain) under discussion was sequenced for a study of molecular identifiers for immune sequencing clone quantification (dated by TCRdb to the late 2010s). With regard to the full study: For a replicate experiment, RNA from around 20,000 or 100,000 naive CD8 T cells was divided into five aliquots, of which four were sequenced. CD8 T cells were used in a methods study to benchmark molecular-identifier clustering-based TCR repertoire sequencing (MIDCIRS) and TCR RNA copy counting.

This clonotype has ten or more counts. It lacks a known antigen. Per-nucleotide qualities are absent, and no much larger clonotype sits a single base away. Findings and caveats that apply to the study as a whole: In CMV-specific effector cells, over 98% of molecules were held by clones above 20 RNA copies, whereas under 1% of molecules were held by such clones in naive cells. When barcode sub-clustering was not used, chimeric consensus sequences inflated TCR diversity, with chimeras reaching as high as 47%. The naive libraries included spiked-in Jurkat TCR RNA (about ten copies' worth), and this Jurkat TCR RNA is not part of the donor repertoire. Spiked-in Jurkat TCR RNA equal to a single cell's worth was reported to be detectable even within one million naive CD8 T cells. Highly expanded clone sizes could be underestimated if identical TCR molecules share a barcode. Modeling indicated roughly 3.3 TCR RNA copies recovered per cell, compared with 7.5 to 10 by digital PCR, which implies a capture efficiency of about 31%.

CDR1 and CDR2 are drawn from the germline V gene: SGHAT, FQNNGV. V and J lose 3 bases and 8 bases, and a span of 8 bases separates them. From the cysteine up to the phenylalanine, the CDR3 has a length of 12 residues. Only the CDR3 DNA stays, 36 bases, in frame from base 1. Library preparation employed PCR. The data were produced on an Illumina HiSeq 4000. Bulk TCR libraries were made following a previously described method, with the TCR primers given in Table S5. Purification of total RNA was performed with the Qiagen AllPrep DNA/RNA kit. Before analysis, reads from multiple sequencing runs of the same library were pooled. The source study handled its data this way. Reads were retained only if their TCR constant sequence matched exactly, and those retained reads were trimmed to 150 nt and grouped according to their 12-nt molecular barcodes. Within each barcode group, reads were sub-clustered at a 15% Levenshtein threshold, and quality-weighted consensus sequences were built per RNA molecule. Non-functional sequences were discarded, and so were lower-count sequences lying one edit away from another sequence. Based on fitting two negative binomial distributions, any barcode sub-cluster with under 20% of the maximum read count was discarded. Using fastp trimming at Q25 and MiXCR clonotype assembly, TCRdb reanalyzed the public sequencing data and kept in-frame beta chains. Under each unique CDR3 protein, matching rows form one entry showing the most common genes and DNA. The authors' filters were not applied to this entry. This sample holds 88,000 or so distinct CDR3 sequences; 21% were observed only once. The top ten constitute more than 0.85% of the sample.

Libraries of naive CD8 T cells were built from anywhere between roughly 19,000 and 1,000,000 sorted cells, with 10%, 30% or 50% of the purified RNA used. On a BD FACSAria II, naive CD8 T cells were FACS-sorted as CD8+CD4-CCR7+CD45RA+ and collected into RLT Plus buffer. Detection sensitivity was tested by spiking Jurkat RNA equal to roughly ten TCR copies' worth into samples containing roughly 17,000-1,100,000 naive CD8 T cells. CD8 T cells were enriched using RosetteSep CD8+ T Cell Enrichment Cocktail and Ficoll-Paque, and the enriched cells then underwent ACK red cell lysis. The specimen sequenced was naive CD8+ T cells from blood, with Jurkat cell RNA spiked in. The cell subset or site label for this specimen denotes: FACS-sorted CD8+CD4-CCR7+CD45RA+ naive T cells. The V and J segments used are TRBV11-2 and TRBJ2-1; there is no confident call for the D gene. The TCR sequence derives from a human donor in good health. Some libraries in this study had Jurkat cell RNA spiked in. The sequence in DNA is TGTGCCAGCAGCTTCCCGGCCCATGAGCAGTTCTTC. This encodes CASSFPAHEQFF. The CDR3 plus the reference TRBV11-2 and TRBJ2-1 genes for the other parts give the full variable domain: EAGVAQSPRYKIIEKRQSVAFWCNPISGHATLYWYQQILGQGPKLLIQFQNNGVVDDSQLPKDRFSAERLKGVDSTLKIQPAKLEDSAVYLCASSFPAHEQFFGPGTRLTVL.